The sequence of this T cell receptor (beta chain) was determined in a study of T cell responses to AZD1222 COVID-19 vaccine. Overall study findings and caveats: The donor group comprised mostly white British people and more females; the analysis possibly underestimated clonal diversity. An increase in Spike-specific TCR breadth and depth was observed after two AZD1222 doses. Targeting of unmutated variant regions was reportedly seen in nearly half of spike-specific TCRs.

V was cut by 4 bases and J by 0 bases, with 12 bases left in between. CDR1 LGHNA and CDR2 YSLEER come from the germline V gene. This CDR3 has 16 amino acids. Produced via immunoSEQ multiplex PCR; TCRdb's table is partial and in-frame only. Of 120,000 to 150,000 clones in the sample, roughly nine tenths were seen once. Notes on this clone: Its antigen is unknown.

Sequenced here: peripheral blood, sampled 28 days after the second dose of the MenACWY control vaccine. The chain uses TRBV4-3 and TRBJ2-2; a weak D match, TRBD2 (5 bases). This TCR came from an adult who received the MenACWY meningococcal vaccine as a control. This CDR3 is CASSREGFANTGELFF. DNA for the CDR3: TGCGCCAGCAGCCGAGAGGGTTTCGCGAACACCGGGGAGCTGTTTTTT.